Presented here are 2 T cell receptor beta chains from one specimen sequenced in a study of cytomegalovirus exposure and HLA in healthy donors. Primers included in the PCR were 60 Vbeta and 13 Jbeta primers. Some clones are missing from TCRdb's copy, which holds only in-frame ones; the method was immunoSEQ multiplex PCR. The table has about 230,000 clones, roughly 81% seen once. Sequencing was done on a sample of PBMCs. These TCRs come from a girl aged 2 to 10 in good health and CMV-seronegative.

The chain couples TRBV2 to TRBJ1-3, with D tentatively TRBD1 (5 bases). The germline gives CDR1 SNHLY, CDR2 FYNNEI. Trimming stripped 5 bases from V and 0 bases from J, with 11 bases between. CDR3 length: 15 amino acids. CDR3 bases: TGTGCCAGCAGTCCCAGGGATTACTCTGGAAACACCATATATTTT. Amino acids: CASSPRDYSGNTIYF. Full variable domain (missing parts from reference TRBV2 and TRBJ1-3): EPEVTQTPSHQVTQMGQEVILRCVPISNHLYFYWYRQILGQKVEFLVSFYNNEISEKSEIFDDQFSVERPDGSNFTLKIRSTKLEDSAMYFCASSPRDYSGNTIYFGEGSWLTVV.

The chain joins TRBV5-6 to TRBJ2-1; TRBD2 aligns across 11 bases. Germline-derived CDR1 and CDR2 are SGHDT and YYEEEE. This CDR3 contains 16 residues. The J segment lost 2 bases and the V segment lost 0 bases, leaving 1 base of the junction unmatched. The CDR3, as DNA: TGTGCCAGCAGCTTGGGACTAGCGGGGACCTACAATGAGCAGTTCTTC. Residues: CASSLGLAGTYNEQFF.